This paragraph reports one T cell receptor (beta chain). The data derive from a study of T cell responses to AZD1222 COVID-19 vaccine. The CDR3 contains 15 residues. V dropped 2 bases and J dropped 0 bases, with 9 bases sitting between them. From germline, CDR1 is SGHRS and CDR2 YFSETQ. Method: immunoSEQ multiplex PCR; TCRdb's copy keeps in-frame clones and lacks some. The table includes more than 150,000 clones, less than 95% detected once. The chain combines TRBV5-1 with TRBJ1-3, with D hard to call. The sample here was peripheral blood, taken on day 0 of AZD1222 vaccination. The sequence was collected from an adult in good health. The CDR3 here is CASSFNDFSGNTIYF. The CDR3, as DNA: TGCGCCAGCAGCTTTAATGATTTCTCTGGAAACACCATATATTTT.